Reported below is one TCR beta chain. The antigen remains unidentified. This sample was included in a study of blood T cells in healthy people across ages. Study-wide background: T cells yielded about one barcoded beta molecule per two cells through template switching. Notes on the study in general: TCR beta diversity correlated strongly with naive T cell percentage. Older age went with lower TCR beta diversity per million T cells, in a roughly linear way.

Using a J-beta primer mix together with a sample-barcoded 5' primer, a second PCR was run for roughly 7 to 11 cycles. A single record per CDR3 protein comes from TCRdb applying MiXCR to the 5' RACE reads. In the table there are 800,000 to 950,000 distinct CDR3 sequences, about 34% of which are singletons. J gave up 1 base and V 6 bases, and 4 bases lay outside the gene matches. The CDR3 extends over 14 amino acids. Germline CDR1 SGHTA, CDR2 FQGNSA. J is TRBJ2-5 and V is TRBV7-2; 8 bases are shared with TRBD1. Sequencing was carried out using blood. This sequence was found in a young man in good health. Written as DNA, the CDR3 is TGTGCCAGCAGTGACAGGGGACTCCAAGAGACCCAGTACTTC. Its translation: CASSDRGLQETQYF.